This TCR beta chain was identified in a study of shared clonotypes between healthy human individuals. V lost 4 bases and J 0 bases, leaving 7 bases between the germline ends. The CDR3 runs 13 residues. Per germline, CDR1 SGHAT and CDR2 FQNNGV. In the case of this clone: This sample also contains other DNA sequences that code for the same CDR3.

Only in-frame clones appear in the TCRdb table, and some are missing; sequencing was by immunoSEQ multiplex PCR. The data contain 2 million to 2.5 million clones, 80% to 95% of them seen just once; the ten biggest clones take up 0.39%. This sequence joins TRBV11-2 and TRBJ2-7; D unclear. The sequence was collected from a man younger than 35 in good health. Some clones in this sample may be carry-over from other donors' samples. The sequenced sample consisted of naive CD4+ T cells from PBMCs. Subset given: CD45RA+ positively selected. The CDR3 is CASSSDSSYEQYF. In DNA, the CDR3 is TGTGCCAGCAGCTCAGATTCCTCCTACGAGCAGTACTTC.